These 14 T cell receptor beta chains originate from one sample sequenced in a study of control samples from healthy donors and cancer patients. Some clones are missing from TCRdb's copy, which holds only in-frame ones; the method was immunoSEQ multiplex PCR. The data contain roughly 180,000 clones, 80% to 95% of them singletons. The sequencing sample was made of blood. Receptor source: a woman in her sixties or seventies in good health.

The chain uses TRBV2 and TRBJ1-1; TRBD1 agrees at 9 bases. V trimming: 5 bases; J trimming: 10 bases; junction bases outside the gene matches: 5. Per the germline V gene, CDR1 is SNHLY and CDR2 is FYNNEI. The CDR3 totals 12 residues. The CDR3 coding sequence is TGTGCCAGCAGTTTACAGGGGGCGGGAGCTTTCTTT. Translation gives CASSLQGAGAFF.

The V call is TRBV3-1 (or the pseudogene TRBV3-2), the J call TRBJ1-3; D unclear. The CDR3 is 11 amino acids. In germline, CDR1 is LGHDT, CDR2 YNNKEL (reference sequence). Trimming shortened V by 4 bases and J by 8 bases, and 6 bases separated the two germline ends. CDR3: CASSLEYTIYF. In DNA, the CDR3 is TGTGCCAGCAGCCTCGAGTACACCATATATTTT.

The chain is built from TRBV10-3 and TRBJ1-1; D is ambiguous. The germline V gene encodes CDR1 ENHRY and CDR2 SYGVKD. V was trimmed by 0 bases and J by 5 bases, leaving 7 bases between them. The length of the CDR3 is 13 residues. The CDR3 coding sequence is TGTGCCATCAGTGAGTCAGCCGGGACTGAAGCTTTCTTT. As protein: CAISESAGTEAFF.

The chain recombines TRBV7-9 with TRBJ1-1; no definite D call. The germline CDR1 and CDR2 sequences are SEHNR and FQNEAQ (reference sequence). The CDR3 length is 13 residues. The CDR3 region is CATRRVSQTEAFF. The CDR3 DNA follows: TGTGCGACGCGGAGGGTCTCACAGACTGAAGCTTTCTTT.

The rearrangement uses TRBV5-1 and TRBJ1-2; no clear D gene. This CDR3 region has 13 residues. Looked up from germline, CDR1 is SGHRS and CDR2 is YFSETQ. V gave up 2 bases and J gave up 3 bases, with 8 bases separating them. The CDR3 DNA reads TGCGCCAGCAGCTTTGGCGAGGACTATGGCTACACCTTC. Translation gives CASSFGEDYGYTF.

This chain links TRBV7-8 with TRBJ1-1; D unresolved. V was trimmed by 0 bases and J by 5 bases, leaving 4 bases between them. The CDR3 is made up of 12 amino acids. Germline V gene data show CDR1 as SGHVS and CDR2 as FQNEAQ. CDR3 in DNA: TGTGCCAGCAGCTTAGCCGGAACTGAAGCTTTCTTT. Translation gives CASSLAGTEAFF.

The chain has TRBV6-5 and TRBJ1-1; D is possibly TRBD1 (5 bases). CDR1 is MNHEY, CDR2 SVGAGI, per germline. Trimming stripped 0 bases from V and 8 bases from J, with 13 bases between. The CDR3 has 14 residues. CDR3 sequence (DNA): TGTGCCAGCAGTTACTCGATAGCGGGGACCGAAGCTTTCTTT. It yields the protein CASSYSIAGTEAFF.

V is TRBV5-6 and J is TRBJ1-2, with a tentative D call TRBD1 (6 bases). With 7 bases removed from V and 5 bases from J, the gap between germline ends came to 21 bases. The CDR3 extends over 15 amino acids. Germline assignment: CDR1 SGHDT and CDR2 YYEEEE. CDR3 amino acids: CASGRSGASKYGYTF. The CDR3, as DNA: TGTGCCAGCGGGCGATCGGGGGCATCAAAGTATGGCTACACCTTC.

This clone was found once. The CDR3 DNA follows: TGTGCCAGTACTAAGGGAGGCTATGGCTACACCTTC. Its translation: CASTKGGYGYTF. J is TRBJ1-2 and V is TRBV12-3 or TRBV12-4; no reliable D call. This CDR3 spans 12 amino acids. V was cut by 9 bases and J by 4 bases, with 12 bases left in between.

V and J are TRBV7-3 and TRBJ2-2; 7 nucleotides align to TRBD1. Per the germline V gene, CDR1 is SGHTA and CDR2 is FQGTGA. The CDR3 extends over 16 amino acids. V dropped 1 base and J dropped 6; count of bases not matched to a gene: 8. The DNA for the CDR3 is TGTGCCAGCAGCTTAATTGTGACAGGGAGTGCCGGGGAGCTGTTTTTT. It yields the protein CASSLIVTGSAGELFF. Combining the CDR3 with reference TRBV7-3 and TRBJ2-2 gives the whole variable domain GAGVSQTPSNKVTEKGKYVELRCDPISGHTALYWYRQSLGQGPEFLIYFQGTGAADDSGLPNDRFFAVRPEGSVSTLKIQRTERGDSAVYLCASSLIVTGSAGELFFGEGSRLTVL.

The CDR3 DNA reads as TGTGCCAGTAGGCCCACCTTCTCTGGAAACACCATATATTTT. Its translation is CASRPTFSGNTIYF. This chain connects TRBV19 to TRBJ1-3; D is ambiguous. Germline V gives CDR1 LNHDA, CDR2 SQIVND (reference sequence). The CDR3 has 14 residues. The ends were cut back, 6 bases at V and 0 bases at J, with 9 bases in the middle.

The chain uses TRBV5-1 and TRBJ1-1; D gene uncertain. The CDR3 totals 14 residues. Germline lookup yields CDR1 SGHRS and CDR2 YFSETQ. The germline V and J ends were trimmed by 5 bases and 5 bases, with 16 bases remaining between them. The CDR3 sequence: CASSPGFGFTEAFF. DNA for the CDR3: TGCGCCAGCAGTCCGGGGTTTGGGTTTACTGAAGCTTTCTTT.

The V gene is TRBV6-1, the J gene TRBJ1-4; TRBD1 might be the D (5 bases). Germline V gives CDR1 MNHNS, CDR2 SASEGT. This CDR3 has 16 residues. Trimming left V 4 bases short and J 4 bases short, with 16 bases between. The CDR3 loop is CASSVRGVGSNEKLFF. In nucleotides, the CDR3 is TGTGCCAGCAGTGTTCGAGGGGTTGGGAGTAATGAAAAACTGTTTTTT.

This chain links TRBV7-3 with TRBJ1-6; D is possibly TRBD1 (6 bases). The CDR3 covers 14 residues. V gave up 2 bases and J gave up 9 bases, with 11 bases separating them. Germline CDR1 reads SGHTA; CDR2 reads FQGTGA. The CDR3 DNA sequence: TGTGCCAGCAGCTTAGGACAGAGGGGTTCACCCCTCCACTTT. Amino acid sequence: CASSLGQRGSPLHF. The whole variable domain, filled in from reference TRBV7-3 and TRBJ1-6, reads GAGVSQTPSNKVTEKGKYVELRCDPISGHTALYWYRQSLGQGPEFLIYFQGTGAADDSGLPNDRFFAVRPEGSVSTLKIQRTERGDSAVYLCASSLGQRGSPLHFGNGTRLTVT.